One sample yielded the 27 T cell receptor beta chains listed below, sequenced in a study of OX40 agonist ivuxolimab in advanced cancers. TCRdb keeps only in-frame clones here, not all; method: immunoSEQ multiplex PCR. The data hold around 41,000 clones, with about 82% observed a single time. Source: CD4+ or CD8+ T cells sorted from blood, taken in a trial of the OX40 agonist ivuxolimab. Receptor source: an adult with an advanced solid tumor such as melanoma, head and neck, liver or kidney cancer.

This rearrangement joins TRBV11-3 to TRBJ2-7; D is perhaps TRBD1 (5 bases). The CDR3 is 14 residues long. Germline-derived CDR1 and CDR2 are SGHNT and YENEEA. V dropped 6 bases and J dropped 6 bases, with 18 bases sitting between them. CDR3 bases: TGTGCCAGCAGTCCCTCAGGGTGGGCCTCCGAGCAGTACTTC. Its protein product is CASSPSGWASEQYF.

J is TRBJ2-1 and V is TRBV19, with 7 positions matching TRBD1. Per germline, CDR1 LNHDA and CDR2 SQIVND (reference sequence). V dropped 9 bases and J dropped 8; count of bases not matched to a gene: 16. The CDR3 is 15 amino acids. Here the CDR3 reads CASKEGRQGWYEQFF. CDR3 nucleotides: TGTGCCAGCAAAGAGGGCAGACAGGGTTGGTATGAGCAGTTCTTC.

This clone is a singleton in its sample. The CDR3: CASSLTLAGRGNEQFF. The CDR3 nucleotides are TGTGCCAGCAGCTTAACCCTAGCGGGTAGGGGCAATGAGCAGTTCTTC. The chain uses TRBV7-8 and TRBJ2-1; 8 bases are shared with TRBD2. The V gene end was trimmed by 2 bases and the J gene end by 6 bases; junction bases not matched to a gene: 9. The CDR3 runs to 16 residues. Germline V gives CDR1 SGHVS, CDR2 FQNEAQ.

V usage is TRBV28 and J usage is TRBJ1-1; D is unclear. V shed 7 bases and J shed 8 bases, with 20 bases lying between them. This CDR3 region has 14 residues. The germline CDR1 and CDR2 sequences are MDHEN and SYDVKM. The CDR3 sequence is CASTPALTRLEAFF. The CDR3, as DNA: TGTGCCAGCACCCCCGCCCTTACAAGGCTCGAAGCTTTCTTT.

The DNA of the CDR3 is TGTGCCAGCAGTTGGCTTCGTGGGGCGGCCAGCAAAAACATTCAGTACTTC. Residues: CASSWLRGAASKNIQYF. The genes are TRBV28 and TRBJ2-4; D is perhaps TRBD1 (5 bases). V lost 4 bases and J 3 bases, leaving 19 bases between the germline ends. CDR3 size: 17 residues. The germline gives CDR1 MDHEN, CDR2 SYDVKM.

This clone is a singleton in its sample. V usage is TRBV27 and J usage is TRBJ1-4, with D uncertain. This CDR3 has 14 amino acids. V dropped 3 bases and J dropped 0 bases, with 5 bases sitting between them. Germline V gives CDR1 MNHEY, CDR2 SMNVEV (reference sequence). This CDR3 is CASSFGTTNEKLFF. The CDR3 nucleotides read TGTGCCAGCAGTTTCGGGACAACTAATGAAAAACTGTTTTTT.

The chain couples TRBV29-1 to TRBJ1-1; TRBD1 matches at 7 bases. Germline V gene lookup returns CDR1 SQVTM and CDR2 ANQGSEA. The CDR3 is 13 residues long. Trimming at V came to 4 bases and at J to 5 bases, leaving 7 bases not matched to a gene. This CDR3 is CSVGQGWGTEAFF. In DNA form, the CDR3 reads TGCAGCGTTGGACAGGGCTGGGGGACTGAAGCTTTCTTT.

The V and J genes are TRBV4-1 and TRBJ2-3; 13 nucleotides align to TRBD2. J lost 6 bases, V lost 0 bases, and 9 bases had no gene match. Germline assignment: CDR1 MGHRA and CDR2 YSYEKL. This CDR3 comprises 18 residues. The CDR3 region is CASSQDRGTSGEGDTQYF. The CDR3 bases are TGCGCCAGCAGCCAAGATCGGGGGACTAGCGGGGAGGGGGATACGCAGTATTTT.

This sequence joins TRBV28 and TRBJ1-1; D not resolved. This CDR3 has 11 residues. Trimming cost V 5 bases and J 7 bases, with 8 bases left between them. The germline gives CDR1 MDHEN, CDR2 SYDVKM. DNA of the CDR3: TGTGCCAGCAGTCTAACAGTTGAAGCTTTCTTT. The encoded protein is CASSLTVEAFF.

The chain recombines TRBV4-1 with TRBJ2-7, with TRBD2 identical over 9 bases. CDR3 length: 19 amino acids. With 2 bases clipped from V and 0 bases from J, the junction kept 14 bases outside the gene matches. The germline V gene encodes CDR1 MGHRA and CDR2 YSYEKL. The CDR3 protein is CASSQLSGTSLTFSYEQYF. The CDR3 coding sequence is TGCGCCAGCAGCCAACTCTCCGGGACTAGCCTAACCTTCTCCTACGAGCAGTACTTC.

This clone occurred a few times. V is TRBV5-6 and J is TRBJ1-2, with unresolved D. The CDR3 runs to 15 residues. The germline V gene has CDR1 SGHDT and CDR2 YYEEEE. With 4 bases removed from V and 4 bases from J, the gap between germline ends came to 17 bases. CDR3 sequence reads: CASSRPGGSGYGYTF. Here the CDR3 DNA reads TGTGCCAGCAGCAGGCCAGGTGGGTCGGGCTATGGCTACACCTTC.

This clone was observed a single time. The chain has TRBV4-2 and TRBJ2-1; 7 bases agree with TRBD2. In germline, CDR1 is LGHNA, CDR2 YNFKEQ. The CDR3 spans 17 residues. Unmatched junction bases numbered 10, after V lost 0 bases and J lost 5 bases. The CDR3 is CASSQDWVGDYDNEQFF. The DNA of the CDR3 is TGTGCCAGCAGCCAAGATTGGGTAGGGGACTACGACAATGAGCAGTTCTTC.

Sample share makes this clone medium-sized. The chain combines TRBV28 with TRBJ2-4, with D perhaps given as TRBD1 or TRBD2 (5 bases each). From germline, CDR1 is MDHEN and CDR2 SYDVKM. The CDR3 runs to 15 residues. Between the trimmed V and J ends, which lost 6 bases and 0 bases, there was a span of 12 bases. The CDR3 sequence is CASRRLGEAKNIQYF. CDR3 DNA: TGTGCCAGCAGACGGCTGGGGGAAGCCAAAAACATTCAGTACTTC. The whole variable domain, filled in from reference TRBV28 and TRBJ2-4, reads DVKVTQSSRYLVKRTGEKVFLECVQDMDHENMFWYRQDPGLGLRLIYFSYDVKMKEKGDIPEGYSVSREKKERFSLILESASTNQTSMYLCASRRLGEAKNIQYFGAGTRLSVL.

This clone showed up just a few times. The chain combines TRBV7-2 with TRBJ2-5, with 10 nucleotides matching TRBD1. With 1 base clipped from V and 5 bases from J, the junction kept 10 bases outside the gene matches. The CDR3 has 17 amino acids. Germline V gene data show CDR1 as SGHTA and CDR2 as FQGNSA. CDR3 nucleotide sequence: TGTGCCAGCAGCTTAGGCACACTCCAGGGACAGGGGGAGACCCAGTACTTC. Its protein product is CASSLGTLQGQGETQYF.

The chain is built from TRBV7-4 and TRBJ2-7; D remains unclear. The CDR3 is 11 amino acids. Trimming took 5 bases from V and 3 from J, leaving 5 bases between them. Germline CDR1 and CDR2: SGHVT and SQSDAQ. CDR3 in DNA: TGTGCCAGCAGCCACCGCTACGAGCAGTACTTC. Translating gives CASSHRYEQYF.

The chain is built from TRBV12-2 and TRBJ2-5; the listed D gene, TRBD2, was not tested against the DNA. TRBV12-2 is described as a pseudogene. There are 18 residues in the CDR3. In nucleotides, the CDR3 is TGTGCAAGTCGCTTAGGAGGGTCGAGCGGGTCTCTCCAAGAGACCCAGTACTTC. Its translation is CASRLGGSSGSLQETQYF.

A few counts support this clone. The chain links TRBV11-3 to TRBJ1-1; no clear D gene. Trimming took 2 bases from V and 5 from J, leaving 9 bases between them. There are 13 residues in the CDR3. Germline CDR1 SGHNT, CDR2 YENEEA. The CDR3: CASSLNRRTEAFF. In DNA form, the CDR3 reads TGTGCCAGCAGCTTAAATCGAAGGACTGAAGCTTTCTTT.

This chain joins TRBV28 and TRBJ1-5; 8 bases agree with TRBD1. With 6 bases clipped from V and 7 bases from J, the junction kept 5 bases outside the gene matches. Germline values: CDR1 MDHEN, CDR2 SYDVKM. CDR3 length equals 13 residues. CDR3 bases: TGTGCCAGCAGGGCTCAGGGGGCACAGCCCCAGCATTTT. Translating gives CASRAQGAQPQHF.

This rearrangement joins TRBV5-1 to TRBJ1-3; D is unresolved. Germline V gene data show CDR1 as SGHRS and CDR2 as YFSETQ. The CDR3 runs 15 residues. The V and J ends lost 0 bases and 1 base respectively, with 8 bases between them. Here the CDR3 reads CASSLAALSGNTIYF. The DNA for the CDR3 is TGCGCCAGCAGCTTGGCGGCCCTATCTGGAAACACCATATATTTT.

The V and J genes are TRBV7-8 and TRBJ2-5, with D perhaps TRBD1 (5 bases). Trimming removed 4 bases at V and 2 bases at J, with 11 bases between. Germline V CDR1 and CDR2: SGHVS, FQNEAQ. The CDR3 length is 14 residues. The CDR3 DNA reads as TGTGCCAGCAGCTCCCGACAGACTCAAGAGACCCAGTACTTC. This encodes CASSSRQTQETQYF.

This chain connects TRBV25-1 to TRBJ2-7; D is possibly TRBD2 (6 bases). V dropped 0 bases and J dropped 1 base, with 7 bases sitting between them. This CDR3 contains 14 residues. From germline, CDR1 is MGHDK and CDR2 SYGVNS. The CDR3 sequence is CASSEYGGSYEQYF. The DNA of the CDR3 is TGTGCCAGCAGTGAATATGGGGGGTCCTACGAGCAGTACTTC.

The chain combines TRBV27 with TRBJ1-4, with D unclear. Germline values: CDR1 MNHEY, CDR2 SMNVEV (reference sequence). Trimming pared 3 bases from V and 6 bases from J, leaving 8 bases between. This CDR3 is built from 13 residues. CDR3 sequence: CASSFERHEKLFF. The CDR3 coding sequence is TGTGCCAGCAGTTTCGAGAGGCATGAAAAACTGTTTTTT. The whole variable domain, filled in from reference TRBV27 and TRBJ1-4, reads EAQVTQNPRYLITVTGKKLTVTCSQNMNHEYMSWYRQDPGLGLRQIYYSMNVEVTDKGDVPEGYKVSRKEKRNFPLILESPSPNQTSLYFCASSFERHEKLFFGSGTQLSVL.

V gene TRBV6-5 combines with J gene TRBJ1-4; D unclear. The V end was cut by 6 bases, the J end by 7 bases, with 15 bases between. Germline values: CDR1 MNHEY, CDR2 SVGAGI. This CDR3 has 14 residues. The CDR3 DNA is TGTGCCAGCAGCACACGGGGAATTGGTGAAAAACTGTTTTTT. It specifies CASSTRGIGEKLFF.

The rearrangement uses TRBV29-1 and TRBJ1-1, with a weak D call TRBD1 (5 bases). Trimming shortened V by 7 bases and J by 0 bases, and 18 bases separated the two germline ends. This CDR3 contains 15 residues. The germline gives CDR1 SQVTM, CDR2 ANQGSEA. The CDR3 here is CSAVRRQGLNTEAFF. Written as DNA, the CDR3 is TGCAGCGCCGTTCGTAGGCAGGGTTTGAACACTGAAGCTTTCTTT.

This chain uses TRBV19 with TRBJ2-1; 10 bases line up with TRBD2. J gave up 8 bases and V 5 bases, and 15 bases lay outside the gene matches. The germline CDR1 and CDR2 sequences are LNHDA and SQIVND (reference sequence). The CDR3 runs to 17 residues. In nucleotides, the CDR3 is TGTGCCAGTAGTTTACAAGCGGGAGGGCCTTTCTGGGATGAGCAGTTCTTC. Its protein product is CASSLQAGGPFWDEQFF.

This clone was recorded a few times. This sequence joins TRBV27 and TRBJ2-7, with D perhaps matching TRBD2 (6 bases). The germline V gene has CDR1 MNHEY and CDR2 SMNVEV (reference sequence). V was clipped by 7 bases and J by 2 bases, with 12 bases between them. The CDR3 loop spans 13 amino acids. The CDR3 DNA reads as TGTGCCAGCACCCGACTAGGAACCTACGAGCAGTACTTC. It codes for CASTRLGTYEQYF.

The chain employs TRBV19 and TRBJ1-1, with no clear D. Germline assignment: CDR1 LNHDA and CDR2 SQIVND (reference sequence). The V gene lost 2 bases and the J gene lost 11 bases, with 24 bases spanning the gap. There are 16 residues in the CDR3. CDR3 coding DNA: TGTGCCAGTAGTATAAACTATAGTAGGGCACAATCATTGGCTTTCTTT. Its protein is CASSINYSRAQSLAFF.